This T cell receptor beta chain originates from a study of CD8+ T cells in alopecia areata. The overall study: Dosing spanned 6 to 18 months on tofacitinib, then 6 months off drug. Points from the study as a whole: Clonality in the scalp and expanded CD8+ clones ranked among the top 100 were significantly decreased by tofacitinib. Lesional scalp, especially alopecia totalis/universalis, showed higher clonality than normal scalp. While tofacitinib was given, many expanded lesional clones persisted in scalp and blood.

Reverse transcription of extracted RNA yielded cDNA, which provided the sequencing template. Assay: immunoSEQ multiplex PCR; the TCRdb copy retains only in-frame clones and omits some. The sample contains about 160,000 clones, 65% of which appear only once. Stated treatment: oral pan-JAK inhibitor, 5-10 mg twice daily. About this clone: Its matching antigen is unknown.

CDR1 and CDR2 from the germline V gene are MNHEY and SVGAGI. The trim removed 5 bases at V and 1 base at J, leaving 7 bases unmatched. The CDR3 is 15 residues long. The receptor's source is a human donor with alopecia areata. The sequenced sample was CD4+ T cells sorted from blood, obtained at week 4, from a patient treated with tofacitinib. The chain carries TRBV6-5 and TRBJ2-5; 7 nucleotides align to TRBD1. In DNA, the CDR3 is TGTGCCAGCAGTCCCGGGACAGTTCGCCAAGAGACCCAGTACTTC. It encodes CASSPGTVRQETQYF.